The text below deals with one TCR beta chain. Residents of about two dozen US areas, aged about 18 to 95 years, made up the participants. Which cohort a participant joined came from the clinical history participants gave. The sample comes from a study of blood T cell repertoires in COVID-19. Study background: COVID-19 samples collected from the United States, Italy and Spain covered acute and convalescent phases.

In the source study's methods: Using reference gene primer amplification, nucleated cell counts were estimated. The protocol was immunoSEQ multiplex PCR, while the TCRdb copy is restricted to in-frame clones and leaves out a portion. That table gives V, J and clone size, and the DNA gave D and trimming. The data hold about 180,000 clones, with 60% to 80% observed a single time. Trimming took off 7 bases at V and 6 bases at J, with 19 bases between the two ends. This CDR3 comprises 15 residues. CDR1 is SNHLY and CDR2 is FYNNEI in the germline V gene. Sequenced material: PBMCs or T cells enriched from blood (not recorded which). The receptor was isolated from a woman between 50 and 59 years old who had recovered from COVID-19. The V call is TRBV2, the J call TRBJ2-1; D is perhaps TRBD2 (8 bases). The CDR3 is CASNERGLAGNEQFF. CDR3 bases: TGTGCCAGCAACGAAAGGGGGCTAGCGGGCAATGAGCAGTTCTTC.